There are a few counts of the clone carrying this T cell receptor beta chain. Its antigen is unidentified. This entry comes from a study of vaccination and CD4 T cells after COVID-19. Noted treatment: roughly 11-day PBMC culture with coronavirus spike peptide pools or control peptides (ViraFEST assay). The CDR3 covers 16 residues. With 5 bases clipped from V and 5 bases from J, the junction kept 12 bases outside the gene matches. Germline-derived CDR1 and CDR2 are SGHTA and FQGNSA. Cultured CD4+ T-cell DNA underwent Oncomine TCR Beta short-read sequencing. TCRdb analysed the PCR reads with MiXCR anew, one entry per CDR3 protein. The data contain a few thousand distinct CDR3 sequences, about 43% of them singletons.

This clonotype originated in a human donor who had recovered from COVID-19. The chain employs TRBV7-2 and TRBJ2-5; 9 nucleotides line up with TRBD2. Sequenced material: CD4+ T cells from blood, cultured in vitro. For the CDR3, the DNA is TGTGCCAGCAGCCAGGGACTAGCTGGGATCTTGGAGACCCAGTACTTC. Protein sequence: CASSQGLAGILETQYF.